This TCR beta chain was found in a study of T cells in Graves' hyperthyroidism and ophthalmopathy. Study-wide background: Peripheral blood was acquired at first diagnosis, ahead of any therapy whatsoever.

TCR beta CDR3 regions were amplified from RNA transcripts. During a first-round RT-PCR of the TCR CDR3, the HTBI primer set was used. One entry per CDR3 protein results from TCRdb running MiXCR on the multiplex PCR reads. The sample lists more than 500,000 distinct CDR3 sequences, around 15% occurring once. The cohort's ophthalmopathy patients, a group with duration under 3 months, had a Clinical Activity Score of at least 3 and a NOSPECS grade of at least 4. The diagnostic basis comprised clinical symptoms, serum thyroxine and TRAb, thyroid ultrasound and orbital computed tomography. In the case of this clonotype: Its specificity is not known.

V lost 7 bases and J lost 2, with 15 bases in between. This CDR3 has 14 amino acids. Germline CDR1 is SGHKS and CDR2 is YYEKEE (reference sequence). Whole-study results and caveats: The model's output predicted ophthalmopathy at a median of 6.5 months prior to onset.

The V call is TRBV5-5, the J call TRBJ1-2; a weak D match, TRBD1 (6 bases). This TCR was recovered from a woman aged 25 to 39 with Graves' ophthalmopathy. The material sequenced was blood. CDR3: CASGGGGDNYGYTF. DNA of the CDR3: TGTGCCAGCGGAGGGGGGGGGGACAACTATGGCTACACCTTC.